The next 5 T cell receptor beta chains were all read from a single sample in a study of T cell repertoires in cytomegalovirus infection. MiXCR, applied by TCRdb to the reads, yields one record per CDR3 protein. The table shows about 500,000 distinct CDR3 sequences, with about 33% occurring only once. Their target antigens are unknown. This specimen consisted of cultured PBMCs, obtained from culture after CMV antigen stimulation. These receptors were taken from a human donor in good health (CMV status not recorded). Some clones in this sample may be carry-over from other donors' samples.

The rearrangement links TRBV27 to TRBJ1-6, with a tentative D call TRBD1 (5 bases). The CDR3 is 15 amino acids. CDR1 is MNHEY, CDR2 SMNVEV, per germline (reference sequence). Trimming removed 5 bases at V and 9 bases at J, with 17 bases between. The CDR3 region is CASSLRGIVSSPLHF. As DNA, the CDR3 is TGTGCCAGCAGTCTCCGGGGGATTGTTAGTTCACCCCTCCACTTT.

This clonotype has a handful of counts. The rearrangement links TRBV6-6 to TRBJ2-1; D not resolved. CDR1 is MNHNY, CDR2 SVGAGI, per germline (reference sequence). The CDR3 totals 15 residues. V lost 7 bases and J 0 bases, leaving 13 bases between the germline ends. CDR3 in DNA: TGTGCCAGCACCCCCGCAGGAGTCTCCTACAATGAGCAGTTCTTC. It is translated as CASTPAGVSYNEQFF.

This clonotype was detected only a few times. The chain's CDR3 is CASSQPGQRNTIYF. In DNA form, the CDR3 reads TGCGCCAGCAGCCAACCGGGACAGAGGAACACCATATATTTT. V gene TRBV4-1 combines with J gene TRBJ1-3; 7 bases line up with TRBD1. Germline V gene sequence: CDR1 MGHRA, CDR2 YSYEKL. V lost 2 bases to trimming and J lost 7 bases; unmatched junction nucleotides: 5. This CDR3 region has 14 residues.

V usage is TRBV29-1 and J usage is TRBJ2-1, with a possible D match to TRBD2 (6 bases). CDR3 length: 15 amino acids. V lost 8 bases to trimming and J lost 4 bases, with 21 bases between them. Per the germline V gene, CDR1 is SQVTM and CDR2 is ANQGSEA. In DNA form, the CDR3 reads TGCAGCTCCCGGGGTAGCGGCTCTTCTTACAATGAGCAGTTCTTC. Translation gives CSSRGSGSSYNEQFF.

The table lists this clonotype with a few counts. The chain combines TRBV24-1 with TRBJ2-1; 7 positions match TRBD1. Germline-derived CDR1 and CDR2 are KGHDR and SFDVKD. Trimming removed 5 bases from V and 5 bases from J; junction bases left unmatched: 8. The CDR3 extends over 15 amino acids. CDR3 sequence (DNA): TGTGCCACCAGTGGCCCCGGGACAGACGACAATGAGCAGTTCTTC. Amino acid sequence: CATSGPGTDDNEQFF.